Listed here is a single TCR beta chain. A junction end diverges from the germline sequence, so it may reflect a read error. Researchers generated TCR beta cDNA from 500 to 600 ng of total RNA, relying on a constant-region primer. Nested multiplex PCR, run for three rounds with slightly modified ARM-PCR, yielded TCR beta libraries. For approximately 9 cycles apiece, the opening two PCR rounds ran with TRBV1-TRBV30 forward primers and a C-beta reverse primer. One entry per CDR3 protein, called by TCRdb with MiXCR from the multiplex PCR reads. In the table there are 90,000 to 100,000 distinct CDR3 sequences, 69% of which are singletons. CDR3 length equals 16 residues. Germline V gives CDR1 SGHDN, CDR2 FVKESK. The study co-extracted DNA and RNA from approximately 20-30 mg of unsorted bulk tissue. Cases comprised patients with primary liver carcinoma who received surgical resection. This entry belongs to a study of tumor-infiltrating lymphocytes in primary liver carcinoma.

This rearrangement joins TRBV14 to TRBJ2-1, with a weak D call TRBD1 (6 bases). This sequence originates from a woman in her sixties or seventies with primary liver carcinoma and hepatitis B virus infection. The source material was liver tumor tissue from sampling region 5. The subset: tumor region T5, tumor centre. CDR3 residues: CASSLLRGLTGNDQFF. CDR3 nucleotide sequence: TGTGCCAGCAGCCTTCTCAGGGGCTTAACTGGCAATGATCAGTTCTTC.